This TCR beta chain derives from a study of blood T cells in healthy people across ages. Study information: About one barcoded TCR beta cDNA was captured per two T cells. Study observations and caveats: Roughly linear declines in TCR beta diversity per million T cells occurred with age.

As to this clonotype: What it binds is unknown.

The CDR3 length is 16 residues. Looked up from germline, CDR1 is LGHNA and CDR2 is YSLEER. Trimming took 3 bases from V and 0 from J, leaving 12 bases between them. A J-beta primer mix and a sample-barcoded 5' primer were used in a second PCR of about 7 to 12 cycles. TCRdb reanalysed the 5' RACE reads using MiXCR and keeps one entry per CDR3 protein. The sample lists more than 650,000 distinct CDR3 sequences, approximately 22% occurring once. The material sequenced was blood. J is TRBJ2-1 and V is TRBV4-3; D is undetermined. This clonotype was sampled from a man between 65 and 80 years old in good health. CDR3: CASSQAPRSSYNEQFF. CDR3 in DNA: TGCGCCAGCAGCCAGGCTCCCCGGAGCTCCTACAATGAGCAGTTCTTC.